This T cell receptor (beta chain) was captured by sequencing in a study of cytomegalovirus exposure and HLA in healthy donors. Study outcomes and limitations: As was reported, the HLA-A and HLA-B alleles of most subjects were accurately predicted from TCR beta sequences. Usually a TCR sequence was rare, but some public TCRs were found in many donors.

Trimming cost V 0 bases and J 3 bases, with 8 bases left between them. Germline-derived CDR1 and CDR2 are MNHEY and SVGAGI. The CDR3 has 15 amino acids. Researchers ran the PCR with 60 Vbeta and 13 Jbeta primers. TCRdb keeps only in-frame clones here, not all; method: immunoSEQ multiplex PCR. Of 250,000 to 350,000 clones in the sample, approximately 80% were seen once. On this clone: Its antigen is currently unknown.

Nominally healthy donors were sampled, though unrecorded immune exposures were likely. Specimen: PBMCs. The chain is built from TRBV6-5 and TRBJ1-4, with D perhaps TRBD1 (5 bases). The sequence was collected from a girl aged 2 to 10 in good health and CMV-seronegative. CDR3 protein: CASSYSGGANEKLFF. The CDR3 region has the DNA TGTGCCAGCAGTTACTCCGGAGGGGCTAATGAAAAACTGTTTTTT.